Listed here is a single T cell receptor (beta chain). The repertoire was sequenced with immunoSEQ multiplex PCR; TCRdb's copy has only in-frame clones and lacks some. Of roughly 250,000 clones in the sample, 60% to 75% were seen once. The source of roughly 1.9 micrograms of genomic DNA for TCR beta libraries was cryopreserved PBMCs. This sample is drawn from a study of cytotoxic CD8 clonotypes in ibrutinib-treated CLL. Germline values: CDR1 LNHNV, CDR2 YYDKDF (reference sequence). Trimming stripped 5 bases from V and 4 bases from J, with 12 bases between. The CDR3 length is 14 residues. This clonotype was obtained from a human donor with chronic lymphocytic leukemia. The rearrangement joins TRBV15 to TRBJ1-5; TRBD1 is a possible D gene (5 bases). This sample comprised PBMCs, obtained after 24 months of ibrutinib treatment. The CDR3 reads CATSLEGVNQPQHF. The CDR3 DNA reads TGTGCCACCAGCCTTGAAGGGGTGAATCAGCCCCAGCATTTT. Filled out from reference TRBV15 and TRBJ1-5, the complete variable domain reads DAMVIQNPRYQVTQFGKPVTLSCSQTLNHNVMYWYQQKSSQAPKLLFHYYDKDFNNEADTPDNFQSRRPNTSFCFLDIRSPGLGDTAMYLCATSLEGVNQPQHFGDGTRLSIL.